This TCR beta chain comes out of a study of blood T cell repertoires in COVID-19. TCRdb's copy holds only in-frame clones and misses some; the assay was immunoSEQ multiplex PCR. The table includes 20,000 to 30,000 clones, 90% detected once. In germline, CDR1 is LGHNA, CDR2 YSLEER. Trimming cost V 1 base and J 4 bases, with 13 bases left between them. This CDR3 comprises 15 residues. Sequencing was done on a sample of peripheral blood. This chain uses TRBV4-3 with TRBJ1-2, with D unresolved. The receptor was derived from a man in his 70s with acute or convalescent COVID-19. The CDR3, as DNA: TGCGCCAGCAGCCAAGCGAGGGTCGGAGTCTATGGCTACACCTTC. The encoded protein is CASSQARVGVYGYTF.